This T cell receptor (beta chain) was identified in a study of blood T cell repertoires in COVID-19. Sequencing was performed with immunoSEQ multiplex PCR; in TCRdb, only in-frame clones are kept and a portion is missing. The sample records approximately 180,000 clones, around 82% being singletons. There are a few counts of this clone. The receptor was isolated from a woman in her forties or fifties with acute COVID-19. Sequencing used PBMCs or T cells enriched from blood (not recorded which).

CDR3 sequence reads: CASSLGQWRLVNTEAFF. The DNA for the CDR3 is TGTGCCAGCAGCTTAGGGCAGTGGAGGTTGGTGAACACTGAAGCTTTCTTT. The rearrangement uses TRBV5-6 and TRBJ1-1; unclear D gene. The V gene's germline CDR1 is SGHDT and CDR2 YYEEEE. Trimming removed 2 bases at V and 0 bases at J, with 17 bases between. The CDR3 has 17 residues.